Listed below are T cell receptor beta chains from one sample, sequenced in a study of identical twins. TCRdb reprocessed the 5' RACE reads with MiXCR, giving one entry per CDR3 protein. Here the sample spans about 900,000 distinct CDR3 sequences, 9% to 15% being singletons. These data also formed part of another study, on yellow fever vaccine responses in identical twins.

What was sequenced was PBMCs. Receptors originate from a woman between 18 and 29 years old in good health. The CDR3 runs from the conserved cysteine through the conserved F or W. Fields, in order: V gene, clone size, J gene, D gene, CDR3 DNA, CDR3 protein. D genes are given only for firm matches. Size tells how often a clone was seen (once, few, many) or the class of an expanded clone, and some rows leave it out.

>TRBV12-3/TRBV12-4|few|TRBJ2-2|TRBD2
TGTGCCAGCAGCCCCGAGGGTAGGATTTGGGCGGGAGGAAACACCGGGGAGCTGTTTTTT
CASSPEGRIWAGGNTGELFF
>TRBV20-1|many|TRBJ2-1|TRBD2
TGCAGTGCTACGTATATGGGAGGGCCCTCCTACAATGAGCAGTTCTTC
CSATYMGGPSYNEQFF
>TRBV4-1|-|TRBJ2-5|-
TGCGCCAGCAGCCAAGGGGGTCTCCGGGACGGGCGGTGGACCCAGTACTTC
CASSQGGLRDGRWTQYF
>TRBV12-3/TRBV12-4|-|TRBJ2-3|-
TGTGCCAGCACTAACTGGGAGGCCACAGATACGCAGTATTTT
CASTNWEATDTQYF
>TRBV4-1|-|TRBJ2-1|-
TGCGCCAGCAGCCAAGAAGCAGCCTACTCGCCAGTGGGATACAATGAGCAGTTCTTC
CASSQEAAYSPVGYNEQFF
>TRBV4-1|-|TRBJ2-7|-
TGCGCCAGCAGCCAACCAGGGGGGGCGGTCTACGAGCAGTACTTC
CASSQPGGAVYEQYF
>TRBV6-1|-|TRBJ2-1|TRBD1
TGTGCCAGCAGCCGAGGACAGGGAAGGGGCAATGAGCAGTTCTTC
CASSRGQGRGNEQFF
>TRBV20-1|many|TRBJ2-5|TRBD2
TGCAGTGCCAGCTTACTAGCGGGGACGAAAGAGACCCAGTACTTC
CSASLLAGTKETQYF
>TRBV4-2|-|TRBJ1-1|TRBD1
TGTGCCAGCAGCCAACCTGGACAGGGATGGGGGAACACTGAAGCTTTCTTT
CASSQPGQGWGNTEAFF
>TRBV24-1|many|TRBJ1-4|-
TGTGCCACCAGTGACCCCGGGACGGGTGATGAAAAACTGTTTTTT
CATSDPGTGDEKLFF
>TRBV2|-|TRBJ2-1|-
TGTGCCAGCAGTGACGGGGGCCCACTCTACCGTTCCACCTACAATGAGCAGTTCTTC
CASSDGGPLYRSTYNEQFF
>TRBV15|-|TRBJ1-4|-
TGTGCCACCAGCAGAGATCCTGCGGGGGGGGAAAAACTGTTTTTT
CATSRDPAGGEKLFF
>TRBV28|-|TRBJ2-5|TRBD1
TGTGCCAGCAGTTTACCCCGACAGGGCCCTCTGACCCAGTACTTC
CASSLPRQGPLTQYF
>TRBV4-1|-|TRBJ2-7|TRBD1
TGCGCCAGCAGCCCCGGGACAGGGGGCCGCGAGCAGTACTTC
CASSPGTGGREQYF
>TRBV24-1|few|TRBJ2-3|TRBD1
TGTGCCACCAGTGATTTGGTCAGGGGGATTTCCGATACGCAGTATTTT
CATSDLVRGISDTQYF
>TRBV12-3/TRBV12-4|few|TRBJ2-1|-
TGTGCCAGCCTGGGACCCCTTACCTACAATGAGCAGTTCTTC
CASLGPLTYNEQFF
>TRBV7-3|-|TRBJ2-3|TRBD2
TGTGCCAGCAGCTCTTCTAGCGGCCACACAGATACGCAGTATTTT
CASSSSSGHTDTQYF
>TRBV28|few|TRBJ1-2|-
TGTGCCAGCAGCCGACGGACCTATGGCTACACCTTC
CASSRRTYGYTF
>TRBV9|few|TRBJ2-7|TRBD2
TGTGCCAGCAGCGTAGGACTAGCGGGAGAGTACGAGCAGTACTTC
CASSVGLAGEYEQYF
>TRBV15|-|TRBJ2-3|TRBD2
TGTGCCACCAGCAGCGGCGGGGGGCACCTGAGCACAGATACGCAGTATTTT
CATSSGGGHLSTDTQYF
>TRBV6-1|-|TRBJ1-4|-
TGTGCCAGCAGTGACACCGGGACGCTGAATGAAAAACTGTTTTTT
CASSDTGTLNEKLFF
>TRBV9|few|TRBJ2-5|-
TGTGCCAGCAGCGTGGGGGTGGGACGACAAGAGACCCAGTACTTC
CASSVGVGRQETQYF
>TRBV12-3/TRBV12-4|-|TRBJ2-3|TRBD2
TGTGCCAGCAGTTTAAGCAGGAGCGGGGGGGGCACAGATACGCAGTATTTT
CASSLSRSGGGTDTQYF
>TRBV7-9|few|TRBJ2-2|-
TGTGCCAGCAGCATACTATCCGGGACAACAAACACCGGGGAGCTGTTTTTT
CASSILSGTTNTGELFF
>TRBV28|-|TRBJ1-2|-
TGTGCCAGCAGGCCCCAGGGAATAATTAACTATGGCTACACCTTC
CASRPQGIINYGYTF
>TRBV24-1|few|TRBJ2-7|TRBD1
TGTGCCACCAGCGTTGGACAGGGGAACGACGAGCAGTACTTC
CATSVGQGNDEQYF
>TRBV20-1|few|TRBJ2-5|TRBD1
TGCAGTGCTCCTACAGGGGGCGGGGAGACCCAGTACTTC
CSAPTGGGETQYF
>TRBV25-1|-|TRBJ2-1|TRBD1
TGTGCCAGCAGTCGGGACAGGGCCAATGAGCAGTTCTTC
CASSRDRANEQFF
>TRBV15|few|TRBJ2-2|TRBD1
TGTGCCACCAGCAGCCCTCCGGGGACAGTTAACACCGGGGAGCTGTTTTTT
CATSSPPGTVNTGELFF
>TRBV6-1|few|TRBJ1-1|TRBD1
TGTGCCAGCAGGACCCACCGGGACAGGGGCACTGAAGCTTTCTTT
CASRTHRDRGTEAFF
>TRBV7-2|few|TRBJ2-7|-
TGTGCCAGCAGCTTAGATGGGGTATTCTACGAGCAGTACTTC
CASSLDGVFYEQYF
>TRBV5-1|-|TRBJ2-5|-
TGCGCCAGCAGTTTCCCCCCCGCGGGGCCCCAAGAGACCCAGTACTTC
CASSFPPAGPQETQYF
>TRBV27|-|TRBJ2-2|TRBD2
TGTGCCAGCAGCCTGACTAGCGGGAGCCCCACGACACTGAACACCGGGGAGCTGTTTTTT
CASSLTSGSPTTLNTGELFF
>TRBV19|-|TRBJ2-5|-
TGTGCCAGTAGTAGCTCGGGGACGGAGACCCAGTACTTC
CASSSSGTETQYF
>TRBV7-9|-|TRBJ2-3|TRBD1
TGTGCCAGCAGCTCCCGGGACAGGGTTTTGGATACGCAGTATTTT
CASSSRDRVLDTQYF
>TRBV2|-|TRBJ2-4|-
TGTGCCAGCAGAGACAGGATAGCCAAAAACATTCAGTACTTC
CASRDRIAKNIQYF
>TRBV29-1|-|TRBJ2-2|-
TGCAGCGTTGGGGGTAGAGACTTCTCGAACACCGGGGAGCTGTTTTTT
CSVGGRDFSNTGELFF
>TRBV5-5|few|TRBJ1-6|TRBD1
TGTGCCAGCAGCTTAGTGACAGGGGATTCACCCCTCCACTTT
CASSLVTGDSPLHF
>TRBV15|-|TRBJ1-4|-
TGTGCCACCAGCAGAGAGAGACAGGCGTGGGAAAAACTGTTTTTT
CATSRERQAWEKLFF
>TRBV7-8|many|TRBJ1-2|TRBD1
TGTGCCAGCAGCGACCGGGACAGGAGAGCTAACTATGGCTACACCTTC
CASSDRDRRANYGYTF
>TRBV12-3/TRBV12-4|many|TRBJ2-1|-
TGTGCCAGCAGTTTCGGGACAAATTTGTTCTTC
CASSFGTNLFF
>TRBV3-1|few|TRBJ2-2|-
TGTGCCAGCAGCCAAGGGTCCTGGGGCACCGGGGAGCTGTTTTTT
CASSQGSWGTGELFF
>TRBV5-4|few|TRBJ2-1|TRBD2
TGTGCCATCAGCTCGGACGAGCGGGGGGCTATAGGGTACAATGAGCAGTTCTTC
CAISSDERGAIGYNEQFF
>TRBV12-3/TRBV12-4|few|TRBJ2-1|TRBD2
TGTGCCAGCAGTTGGCTCGGGACTAGCGGATCCTACAATGAGCAGTTCTTC
CASSWLGTSGSYNEQFF